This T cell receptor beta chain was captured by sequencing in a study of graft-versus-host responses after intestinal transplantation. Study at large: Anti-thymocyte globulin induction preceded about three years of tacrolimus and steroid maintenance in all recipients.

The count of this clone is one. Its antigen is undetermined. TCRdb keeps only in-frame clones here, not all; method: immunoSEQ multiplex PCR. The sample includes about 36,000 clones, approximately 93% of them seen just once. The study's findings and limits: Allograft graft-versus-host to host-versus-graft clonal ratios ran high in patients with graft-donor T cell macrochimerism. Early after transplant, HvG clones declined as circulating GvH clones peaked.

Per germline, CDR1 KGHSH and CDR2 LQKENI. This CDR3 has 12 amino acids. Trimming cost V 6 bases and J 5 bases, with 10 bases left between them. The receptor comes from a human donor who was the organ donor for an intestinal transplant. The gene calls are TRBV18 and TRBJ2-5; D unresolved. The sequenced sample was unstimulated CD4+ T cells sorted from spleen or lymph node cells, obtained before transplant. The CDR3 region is CASSVQEETQYF. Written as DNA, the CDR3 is TGTGCCAGCTCGGTGCAAGAGGAGACCCAGTACTTC.